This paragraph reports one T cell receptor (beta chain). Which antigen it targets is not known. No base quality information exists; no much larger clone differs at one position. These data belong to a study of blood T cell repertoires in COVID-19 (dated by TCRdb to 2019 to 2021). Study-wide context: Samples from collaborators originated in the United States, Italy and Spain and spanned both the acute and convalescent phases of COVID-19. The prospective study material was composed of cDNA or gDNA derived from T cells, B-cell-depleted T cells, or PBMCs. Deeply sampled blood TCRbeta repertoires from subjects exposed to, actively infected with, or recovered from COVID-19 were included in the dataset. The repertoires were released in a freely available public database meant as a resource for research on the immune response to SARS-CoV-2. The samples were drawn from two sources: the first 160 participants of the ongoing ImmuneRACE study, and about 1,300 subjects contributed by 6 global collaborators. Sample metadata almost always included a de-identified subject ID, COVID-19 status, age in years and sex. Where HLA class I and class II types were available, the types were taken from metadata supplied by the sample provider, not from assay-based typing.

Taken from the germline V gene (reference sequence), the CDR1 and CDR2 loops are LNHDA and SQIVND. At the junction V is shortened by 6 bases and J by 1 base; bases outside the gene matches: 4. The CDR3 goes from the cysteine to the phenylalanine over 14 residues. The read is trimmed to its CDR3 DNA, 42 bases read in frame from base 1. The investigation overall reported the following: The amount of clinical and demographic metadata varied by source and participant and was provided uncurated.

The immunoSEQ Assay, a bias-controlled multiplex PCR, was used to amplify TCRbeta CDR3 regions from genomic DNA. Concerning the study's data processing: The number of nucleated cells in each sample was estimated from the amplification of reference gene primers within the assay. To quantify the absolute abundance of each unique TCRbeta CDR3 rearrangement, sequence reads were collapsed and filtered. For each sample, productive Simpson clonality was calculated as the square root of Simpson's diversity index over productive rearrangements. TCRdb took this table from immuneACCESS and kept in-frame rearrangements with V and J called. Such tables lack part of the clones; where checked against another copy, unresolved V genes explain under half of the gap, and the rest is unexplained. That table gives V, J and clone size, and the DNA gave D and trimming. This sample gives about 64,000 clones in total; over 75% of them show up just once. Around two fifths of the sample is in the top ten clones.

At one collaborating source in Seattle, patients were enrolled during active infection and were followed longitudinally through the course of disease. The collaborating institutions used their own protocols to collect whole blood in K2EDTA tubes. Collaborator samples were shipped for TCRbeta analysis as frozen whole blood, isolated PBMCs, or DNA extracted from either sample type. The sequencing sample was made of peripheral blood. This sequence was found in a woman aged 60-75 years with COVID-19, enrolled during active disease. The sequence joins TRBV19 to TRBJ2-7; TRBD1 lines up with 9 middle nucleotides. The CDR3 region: CASSKGTGSYEQYF. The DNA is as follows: TGTGCCAGTAGCAAAGGGACAGGGTCCTACGAGCAGTACTTC.